This record covers a single TCR beta chain. The V end lost 2 bases, the J end lost 0 bases, and 18 bases lay between the germline ends. This CDR3 comprises 18 residues. This record belongs to a study of T cell changes during pregnancy in multiple sclerosis. Assay: immunoSEQ multiplex PCR; the TCRdb copy retains only in-frame clones and omits some. In the table there are about 47,000 clones, about 91% of which are singletons. The source was peripheral blood, collected in the third trimester of pregnancy. This clonotype was obtained from a female donor with multiple sclerosis, enrolled in a pregnancy study. The rearrangement links TRBV6-7 to TRBJ2-3; perhaps TRBD1 as D (6 bases). TRBV6-7 is an open reading frame whose function is uncertain. In nucleotides, the CDR3 is TGTGCCAGCAGTTACAACCGAACGACAGGAGCTAGCACAGATACGCAGTATTTT. Its protein product is CASSYNRTTGASTDTQYF.